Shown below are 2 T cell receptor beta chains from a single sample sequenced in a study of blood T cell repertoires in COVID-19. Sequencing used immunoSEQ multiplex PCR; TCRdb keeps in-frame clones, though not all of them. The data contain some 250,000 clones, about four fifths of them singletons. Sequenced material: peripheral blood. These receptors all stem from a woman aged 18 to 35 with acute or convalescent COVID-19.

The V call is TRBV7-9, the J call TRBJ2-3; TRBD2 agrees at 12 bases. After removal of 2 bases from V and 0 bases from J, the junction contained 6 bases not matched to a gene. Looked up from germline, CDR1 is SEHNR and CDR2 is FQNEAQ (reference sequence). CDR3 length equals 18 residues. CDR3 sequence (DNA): TGTGCCAGCAGCTTACCGACTAGCGGGAGCTCTAGCACAGATACGCAGTATTTT. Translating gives CASSLPTSGSSSTDTQYF. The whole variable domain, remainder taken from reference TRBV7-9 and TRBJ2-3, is DTGVSQNPRHKITKRGQNVTFRCDPISEHNRLYWYRQTLGQGPEFLTYFQNEAQLEKSRLLSDRFSAERPKGSFSTLEIQRTEQGDSAMYLCASSLPTSGSSSTDTQYFGPGTRLTVL.

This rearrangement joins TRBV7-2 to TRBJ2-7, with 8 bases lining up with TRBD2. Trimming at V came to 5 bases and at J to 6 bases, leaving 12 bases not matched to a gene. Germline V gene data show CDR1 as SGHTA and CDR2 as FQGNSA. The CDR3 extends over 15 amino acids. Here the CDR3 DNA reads TGTGCCAGCAGCAGGAGCGGGAGTCTCACCGGCGAGCAGTACTTC. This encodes CASSRSGSLTGEQYF.